This T cell receptor (beta chain) appears in the sequencing data of a study of vaccination and CD4 T cells after COVID-19. Study-level information: Participants, all vaccine recipients, received two doses of either BNT162b2 or mRNA-1273. Post-vaccination specimens were collected at a median of roughly 78 days following dose two (range 14 to 241). Study findings and constraints: The study found that a median 86.3% of reactive clones in convalescent patients appeared only post-vaccination.

As to this clonotype: Its antigen is not identified.

TCRdb re-derived calls from the PCR reads in MiXCR, one entry per CDR3 protein. This sample has about 22,000 distinct CDR3 sequences; more than 45% occur once, and the top ten carry around 0.97%. Losses at the gene ends were 6 bases for V and 2 bases for J; bases not matched to a gene: 4. Germline CDR1 is SNHLY and CDR2 is FYNNEI. The CDR3 is 16 residues long. The chain links TRBV2 to TRBJ2-3; 14 nucleotides line up with TRBD2. Sample: CD4+ T cells from blood, taken before SARS-CoV-2 vaccination. The TCR originated in a human donor who had recovered from COVID-19. CDR3 in amino acids: CASRRGLAGATDTQYF. Here the CDR3 DNA reads TGTGCCAGCAGGAGGGGACTAGCGGGAGCCACAGATACGCAGTATTTT.